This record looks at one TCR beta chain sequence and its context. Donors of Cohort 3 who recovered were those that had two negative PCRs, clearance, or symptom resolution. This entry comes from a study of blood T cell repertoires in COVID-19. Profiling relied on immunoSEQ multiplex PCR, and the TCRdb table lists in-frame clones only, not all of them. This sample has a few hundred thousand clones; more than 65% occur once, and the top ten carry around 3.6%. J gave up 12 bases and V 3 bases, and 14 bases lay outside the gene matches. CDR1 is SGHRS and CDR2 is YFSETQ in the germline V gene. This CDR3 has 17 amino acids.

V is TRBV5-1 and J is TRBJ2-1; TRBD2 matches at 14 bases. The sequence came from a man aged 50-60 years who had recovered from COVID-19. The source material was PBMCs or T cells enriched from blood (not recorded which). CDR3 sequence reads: CASSSTGGLAGGRGQFF. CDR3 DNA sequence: TGCGCCAGCAGCTCGACGGGCGGACTAGCGGGGGGCCGTGGGCAGTTCTTC. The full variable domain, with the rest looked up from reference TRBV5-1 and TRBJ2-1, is KAGVTQTPRYLIKTRGQQVTLSCSPISGHRSVSWYQQTPGQGLQFLFEYFSETQRNKGNFPGRFSGRQFSNSRSEMNVSTLELGDSALYLCASSSTGGLAGGRGQFFGPGTRLTVL.